The sample holds a few counts of the clone carrying this TCR beta chain. The data were obtained in a study of identical twins. TCRdb recomputed calls from the 5' RACE reads with MiXCR, one row per CDR3 protein. Here the sample spans roughly 690,000 distinct CDR3 sequences, 21% being singletons. The CDR3 has 13 residues. Deletions cut 3 bases from V and 6 bases from J, with 11 bases between. The same sample was also used in a study of T cells expressing NK-cell markers. This second report adds: A handful of donors showed these clonotypes also leading the CD3+CD56-NKG2C+ fraction.

The chain uses TRBV12-3 or TRBV12-4 and TRBJ1-2; D uncertain. This receptor was taken from a woman aged 18-35 years in good health. Sequencing used PBMCs. CDR3 sequence reads: CASSLGLSDGYTF. The DNA for the CDR3 is TGTGCCAGCAGTTTGGGTCTGTCGGATGGCTACACCTTC.